This paragraph reports one T cell receptor beta chain. Its antigen remains undetermined. Per-nucleotide qualities are absent, and no much larger clonotype sits a single base away. Interpreted using the paper, the time point label stands for: baseline pretreatment blood. What this sample's treatment or condition label stands for: 15 Gy SBRT to primary tumor, nephrectomy 4 weeks later. To follow tumor-enriched clonotypes, serial peripheral blood was collected from radiation-treated patients at baseline and at 2 weeks and 4 weeks after SBRT. Renal cell carcinoma with clear cell pathology was present in all patients. The QIAamp DNA Blood Mini Kit (Qiagen) was used to prepare genomic DNA for TCR sequencing. Samples were included in the analyses only if all quality control checks were passed. CDR1 MDHEN and CDR2 SYDVKM are derived from the germline V gene. V and J lose 6 bases and 1 base, and a span of 13 bases separates them. Including cysteine and phenylalanine, the CDR3 has 14 amino acids. Only CDR3 DNA is held: 42 bases, read in frame from base 1.

The sample comes from a study of radiation and T cells in renal cell carcinoma (dated by TCRdb to about 2020). Regarding the research as a whole: Samples were obtained from a clinical trial, in which 15 Gy stereotactic body radiation therapy was delivered to primary renal cell carcinomas and nephrectomy was performed 4 weeks later. TCR beta sequencing covered around 50 samples in total, comprising 25 or so tumors and around 27 peripheral blood samples. A total of 4 million to 5 million unique CDR3 nucleotide sequences, encoding 2.5 million to 3 million unique CDR3 amino acid sequences, were found across all 50 or so samples. Overall study outcomes, separate from this receptor: Effects of radiation dose or scheduling on the TCR repertoire could not be addressed with the single-armed trial design. Top tumor clonotypes rose in blood from baseline to 2 weeks post-radiation, then contracted by 4 weeks, suggesting transient expansion of tumor-resident clones. Tracking of blood repertoire dynamics stopped at about 4 weeks after treatment, with no follow-up past that point. Because pretreatment tumor biopsies were not available, the study could not determine whether clonotypes were already present within the tumor at baseline.

TCR beta libraries were generated from genomic DNA with the immunoSEQ kit, following the manufacturer's recommendations. To prepare the libraries, a first multiplex PCR with proprietary primers was run, followed by a second PCR that added unique barcodes, and a bead cleanup was done after each round. A positive control reaction and a negative control reaction, both provided in the kit, were run with every batch of samples. The final libraries were assessed on an Agilent 4200 TapeStation D1000 ScreenTape, pooled by volume, and quantified by qPCR. Sequencing was performed on an Illumina NextSeq500 using a MidOutput 150-cycle cartridge, with 156 Read1 cycles, 15 Index1 cycles, and the kit custom primers. The pooled library was loaded at roughly 0.96 pM, with a roughly 18% PhiX control spiked in. In the paper's pipeline: Vendor-processed data were analyzed in R, with a clonotype defined as all T cells sharing the same CDR3 nucleotide sequence. In the clone abundance analyses, frequencies were normalized to the 10,000 most abundant clones in each sample. Public T cell clones, which averaged fewer than five per sample, were removed prior to analysis. A difference in abundance of at least 32-fold between compartments was used to define tumor-enriched and baseline blood-enriched clonotypes. A beta-binomial differential abundance model was used to identify clonotypes that expanded or contracted between blood time points. Tumor-blood repertoire similarity was measured with the Baroni-Urbani and Buser coefficient, and group comparisons used two-tailed Wilcoxon tests in R. TCRdb limited this immuneACCESS table to in-frame rearrangements with V and J called. A share of clones is missing; checked studies link under half to unresolved V genes, and the rest is unexplained. V, J and clone size were drawn from that table, and D and trimming were deduced from the DNA. The sample contains 100,000 to 150,000 clones, 82% of them found a single time. The ten largest clones take up less than 3.5% of the sample.

The sequence joins TRBV28 to TRBJ2-7; no D gene is confidently identified. The sample consisted of blood, taken from a patient whose treatment included radiotherapy and nephrectomy. The receptor was isolated from a woman aged 55 to 70 with renal cell carcinoma. The nucleotides are TGTGCCAGCAGCCGGATCTTACTTTCCTACGAGCAGTACTTC. Its translation is CASSRILLSYEQYF.